This is a list of T cell receptor beta chains from one sample in a study of T cell responses to AZD1222 COVID-19 vaccine. This table comes from immunoSEQ multiplex PCR, and its TCRdb copy is limited to in-frame clones, with some not included. The sample includes 90,000 to 100,000 clones, more than 75% of them seen just once. The sequencing here drew on peripheral blood, taken 28 days after the second AZD1222 dose. Receptor source: an adult who received the AZD1222 COVID-19 vaccine. Each CDR3 is given without its conserved first and last residue. A row's size may be missing; if present it is once, few, many or a size class.

j_gene | v_gene | abundance | CDR3aa
TRBJ1-1 | TRBV27 | . | ASSFLGMNTEAF
TRBJ2-3 | TRBV7-3 | . | ASSLNGGSRTDTQY
TRBJ1-1 | TRBV5-1 | . | ASSLLAGEITEAF
TRBJ2-7 | TRBV6-6 | . | ASSKRDNTYEQY
TRBJ1-1 | TRBV7-9 | . | ASSLASSDGEAF
TRBJ1-1 | TRBV6-1 | . | ASVGNRGGTEAF
TRBJ1-1 | TRBV7-6 | . | ASSSQTGGNTEAF
TRBJ1-4 | TRBV6-5 | . | ASSYLQSTNEKLF
TRBJ1-1 | TRBV7-2 | . | ASTLGGDMNTEAF
TRBJ1-1 | TRBV29-1 | . | SVKGAVTEAF
TRBJ1-2 | TRBV30 | . | AWASGTDYGYT
TRBJ1-4 | TRBV7-2 | . | ASSPGGSYNEKLF
TRBJ2-6 | TRBV7-2 | . | ASSLGDSGANVLT
TRBJ1-5 | TRBV30 | . | AWSGTGRQPQH
TRBJ2-5 | TRBV18 | . | ASSPQASGHQETQY
TRBJ2-2 | TRBV30 | . | AWYRVGRPGELF
TRBJ1-2 | TRBV27 | . | ASSPSVTGIGGYT
TRBJ2-7 | TRBV19 | . | ASSTNGQGAYEQY
TRBJ1-1 | TRBV29-1 | . | SVLQGLSTEAF
TRBJ2-7 | TRBV7-2 | . | ASSQGLAGGEQY
TRBJ2-2 | TRBV7-9 | . | ASSHARGQTGELF
TRBJ2-7 | TRBV2 | . | ASTTFRGEFYEQY
TRBJ1-5 | TRBV7-8 | . | ASSSVRVVSNQPQH
TRBJ2-2 | TRBV9 | few | ASSVGLAGTGELF
TRBJ2-1 | TRBV11-3 | . | ASSFRTGAPELPYNEQF
TRBJ2-3 | TRBV5-4 | . | ASSQRRGRGGRSDTQY
TRBJ1-4 | TRBV6-5 | . | ASSPPGDEKLF
TRBJ1-2 | TRBV18 | . | ASSPEQVGYGYT
TRBJ1-2 | TRBV5-5 | . | ASSLSERYGYT
TRBJ1-5 | TRBV7-9 | . | ASSFWQGRLFPNQPQH
TRBJ2-1 | TRBV6-5 | few | ASTTGGSYNEQF
TRBJ2-5 | TRBV5-1 | few | ASSSGEGGYQETQY
TRBJ2-1 | TRBV7-2 | once | ASSPAGLANNEQF
TRBJ1-1 | TRBV3-1/TRBV3-2 | . | ASSPRGGAEAF
TRBJ2-5 | TRBV13 | . | ASSLVTVGETQY
TRBJ1-5 | TRBV27 | . | ASSEQGSNQPQH
TRBJ1-1 | TRBV28 | . | ASSLGGGLPNTEAF
TRBJ2-5 | TRBV7-8 | . | ASSHWGAGEQETQY
TRBJ1-4 | TRBV3-1/TRBV3-2 | . | ASSPRDRGWGEKLF
TRBJ2-7 | TRBV7-6 | . | ASSLAPNGYEQY
TRBJ1-4 | TRBV5-1 | . | ASRKEGQVEKLF
TRBJ1-2 | TRBV19 | once | ASIGPTSLRGQSYGYT
TRBJ1-2 | TRBV5-4 | once | ASSPYLGANYGYT
TRBJ2-5 | TRBV5-1 | few | ASSSGTVRQETQY
TRBJ2-3 | TRBV27 | . | ASSLYPKLGDTQY
TRBJ1-4 | TRBV5-1 | . | ASSLESGGLSEKLF
TRBJ1-2 | TRBV7-2 | . | ASSLGGAGAVWGYT
TRBJ1-2 | TRBV7-2 | . | ASSLSARAYGYT
TRBJ1-3 | TRBV19 | . | ASSKPGASGNTIY
TRBJ1-5 | TRBV2 | . | ASSVQGTTQPQH
TRBJ1-5 | TRBV4-2 | . | ASSQEYGDIYQPQH
TRBJ2-7 | TRBV7-2 | once | ASSWLVEQY
TRBJ2-1 | TRBV29-1 | . | SVDRRRSYNEQF
TRBJ1-5 | TRBV6-5 | few | ASRTSLGNQPQH
TRBJ2-3 | TRBV19 | . | ASSIVGADTQY